The 8 T cell receptor beta chains below all came from one sample that was sequenced in a study of tumor-infiltrating lymphocytes in primary liver carcinoma. Total RNA (approximately 500 ng) served as template for TCR beta cDNA synthesis primed by a constant-region primer. Slightly modified ARM-PCR, run as three nested multiplex PCR rounds, produced the TCR beta libraries. The study ran its first two PCR rounds for roughly 9 cycles each, using TRBV1-TRBV30 forward primers and a C-beta reverse primer. In TCRdb, the multiplex PCR reads were re-called with MiXCR into one record per CDR3 protein. The table has 330,000 or so distinct CDR3 sequences, approximately 64% seen once; the top ten hold roughly 6%. Unsorted whole blood supplied the RNA, and germline DNA was extracted too. Sequencing used peripheral blood. The receptors originated from a man in his forties with primary liver carcinoma and hepatitis B virus infection.

The rearrangement joins TRBV11-2 to TRBJ2-2; D is possibly TRBD1 (5 bases). The CDR3 covers 16 residues. V shed 6 bases and J shed 7 bases, with 21 bases lying between them. From germline, CDR1 is SGHAT and CDR2 FQNNGV. The CDR3: CASRKGRGPNCGELFF. CDR3 nucleotides: TGTGCCAGCAGGAAGGGGCGAGGTCCGAACTGCGGGGAGCTGTTTTTT.

This clonotype occurred many times. The chain combines TRBV14 with TRBJ2-3, with TRBD1 matching over 9 bases. V lost 1 base and J lost 3; bases outside the gene matches: 2. The length of the CDR3 is 15 residues. CDR1 is SGHDN and CDR2 is FVKESK in the germline V gene. The DNA for the CDR3 is TGTGCCAGCAGCCAAGGGGGACAGGGAACAGATACGCAGTATTTT. Protein product: CASSQGGQGTDTQYF.

Concerning this clonotype: A read error is possible here, since a much larger clone lies one base away. The rearrangement uses TRBV12-3 or TRBV12-4 and TRBJ2-7; 7 nucleotides match TRBD2. The CDR3 consists of 13 residues. The CDR3 spells CASSLGGRYEHYF. CDR3 bases: TGTGCCAGCAGTTTGGGCGGGAGATACGAGCATTACTTC.

As for this clonotype: No conserved phenylalanine or tryptophan ends this CDR3, so it is likely a read error. It is unclear where the CDR3 begins or ends on the DNA, so no DNA is shown, and the CDR3 is as TCRdb lists it. CDR3 in amino acids: CASNQDPYVNEQYL. The chain recombines TRBV4-1 with TRBJ2-7. In germline, CDR1 is MGHRA, CDR2 YSYEKL. Inclusive of both ends, the CDR3 amounts to 14 amino acids.

This clonotype was seen many times. V usage is TRBV6-2 or TRBV6-3 and J usage is TRBJ1-5; D not resolved. The CDR3 totals 13 residues. CDR1 and CDR2 (germline): MNHEY, SVGEGT. Trimming removed 6 bases from V and 8 bases from J, with 14 bases in between. The CDR3 nucleotides are TGTGCCAGCAGCCCACGGGTCACGGAGCCCCAGCATTTT. This gives the protein CASSPRVTEPQHF.

Turning to this clonotype: The missing conserved phenylalanine or tryptophan at the end of this CDR3 makes a read error likely. The chain combines TRBV30 with TRBJ2-2, with TRBD1 matching over 8 bases. The CDR3 totals 14 residues. Germline lookup yields CDR1 GTSNPN and CDR2 SVGIG (reference sequence). The CDR3 protein is CAWGRDRNTGDLFI. The CDR3 nucleotides are TGTGCCTGGGGAAGGGACAGGAACACCGGGGATCTGTTTATT.

The CDR3 spells CASSGNGAMGSYEQYF. DNA for the CDR3: TGCGCCAGCAGTGGGAATGGCGCCATGGGATCCTACGAGCAGTACTTC. This chain joins TRBV10-2 and TRBJ2-7; D gene ambiguous. Trimming cost V 4 bases and J 1 base, with 17 bases left between them. This CDR3 contains 16 residues. Germline assignment: CDR1 WSHSY and CDR2 SAAADI.

With respect to this clonotype: A read error is likely, as this CDR3 ends without the conserved phenylalanine or tryptophan. V usage is TRBV11-2 and J usage is TRBJ2-7; no firm D call. This CDR3 region has 14 residues. The germline CDR1 and CDR2 sequences are SGHAT and FQNNGV. CDR3 in DNA: TGTGCCACCAGCTTATCCCCAGGATCCTACGAGCAGTACTTA. This codes for CATSLSPGSYEQYL.